This TCR beta chain was captured in a study of T-cell reconstitution after alpha-beta-depleted transplantation in children. At least ten counts were recorded for this clonotype. The germline V gene has CDR1 SGHRS and CDR2 YFSETQ. The CDR3 runs to 17 residues. Trimming pared 4 bases from V and 9 bases from J, leaving 23 bases between. A TCRbeta library incorporating unique molecular identifiers was prepared. TCRdb re-called the PCR reads with MiXCR, one entry per CDR3 protein. The sample lists tens of thousands of distinct CDR3 sequences, 7% to 8% seen once, with less than 3% in the top ten. The chain joins TRBV5-1 to TRBJ1-6; TRBD1 is a possible D gene (5 bases). The receptor was derived from a human donor who donated a stem cell graft to a child with acute lymphoblastic leukemia. The sequenced sample was PBMCs from the stem cell graft donor, obtained from the stem cell graft. The CDR3 sequence: CASSLEGAVRTTSPLHF. In DNA form, the CDR3 reads TGCGCCAGCAGCCTAGAAGGCGCGGTCAGGACAACTTCACCCCTCCACTTT.